Listed here are 23 T cell receptor beta chains from one sample, sequenced in a study of blood T cell repertoires in COVID-19. Data came from immunoSEQ multiplex PCR; TCRdb stores just in-frame clones and leaves some out. Of some 350,000 clones in the sample, around nine tenths were seen once. The sequencing input was peripheral blood. These receptors all stem from a woman aged 70 to 79 with COVID-19, enrolled during active disease.

The rearrangement links TRBV2 to TRBJ2-5; no definite D call. This CDR3 region has 14 residues. Germline values: CDR1 SNHLY, CDR2 FYNNEI. V lost 2 bases to trimming and J lost 5 bases, with 12 bases between them. The CDR3 sequence is CASSELSYAETQYF. CDR3 bases: TGTGCCAGCAGTGAATTAAGCTATGCCGAGACCCAGTACTTC.

This chain joins TRBV6-2 or TRBV6-3 and TRBJ2-2; no firm D call. CDR3 length: 12 amino acids. V gave up 9 bases and J gave up 6 bases, with 11 bases separating them. Germline values: CDR1 MNHEY, CDR2 SVGEGT. CDR3 loop: CASSNPSGELFF. The CDR3 nucleotides are TGTGCCAGTAGTAATCCATCCGGGGAGCTGTTTTTT.

CDR3 amino acids: CASSESQGGGYTF. The CDR3, as DNA: TGCGCCAGCAGTGAGTCTCAGGGAGGTGGCTACACCTTC. The chain combines TRBV10-1 with TRBJ1-2; the D gene is possibly TRBD1 (5 bases). V was shortened by 0 bases and J by 7 bases, with 9 bases between the two germline ends. CDR1 is WNHNN and CDR2 is SYGVQD in the germline V gene (reference sequence). The CDR3 totals 13 residues.

The chain has TRBV24-1 and TRBJ1-6; maybe TRBD1 (6 bases). This CDR3 comprises 13 residues. V was clipped by 9 bases and J by 10 bases, with 15 bases between them. Germline V gene sequence: CDR1 KGHDR, CDR2 SFDVKD. CDR3 region: CATPDRRKSPLHF. The CDR3 DNA reads as TGTGCCACCCCCGACAGGCGCAAATCACCCCTCCACTTT.

About this clone itself: Other DNA sequences in the sample encode the same CDR3. The chain recombines TRBV7-6 with TRBJ2-1, with D possibly being TRBD2 (5 bases). CDR3 length: 15 residues. Germline lookup yields CDR1 SGHVS and CDR2 FNYEAQ. The V gene lost 1 base and the J gene lost 4 bases, with 11 bases spanning the gap. CDR3 sequence reads: CASSLGTSGYNEQFF. DNA of the CDR3: TGTGCCAGCAGCTTAGGGACTTCTGGGTACAATGAGCAGTTCTTC.

The genes are TRBV4-2 and TRBJ1-5; TRBD1 is a possible D gene (6 bases). Trimming pared 0 bases from V and 4 bases from J, leaving 10 bases between. Germline assignment: CDR1 LGHNA and CDR2 YNFKEQ. The CDR3 extends over 15 amino acids. CDR3 bases: TGTGCCAGCAGCCAAGATCTGGGGGCGAATCAGCCCCAGCATTTT. It codes for CASSQDLGANQPQHF.

The genes are TRBV28 and TRBJ1-1; 8 bases are shared with TRBD1. The V gene end was trimmed by 4 bases and the J gene end by 6 bases; junction bases not matched to a gene: 7. Germline V gene lookup returns CDR1 MDHEN and CDR2 SYDVKM. This CDR3 is 14 amino acids long. In DNA form, the CDR3 reads TGTGCCAGCAGTTCGTACAGGGGGTGGGCTGAAGCTTTCTTT. Translating it yields CASSSYRGWAEAFF.

This clone appeared a single time. CDR3 nucleotides: TGTGCCACCTTGTCGTACAATGAGCAGTTCTTC. It codes for CATLSYNEQFF. The chain carries TRBV27 and TRBJ2-1; D remains unclear. Germline V gene lookup returns CDR1 MNHEY and CDR2 SMNVEV (reference sequence). V lost 10 bases and J lost 4, with 8 bases in between. The CDR3 sequence is 11 residues long.

The chain has TRBV18 and TRBJ2-7; 12 nucleotides align to TRBD2. V lost 2 bases and J lost 6; bases outside the gene matches: 8. Germline V gene lookup returns CDR1 KGHSH and CDR2 LQKENI. The CDR3 is 16 residues long. This CDR3 is CASSPWASGGATEQYF. The DNA for the CDR3 is TGTGCCAGCTCACCATGGGCTAGCGGGGGGGCTACCGAGCAGTACTTC.

This clone occurred once. CDR3 protein: CASSYGPRDYEQYF. The CDR3 bases are TGTGCCAGCAGTTACGGTCCCAGGGACTACGAGCAGTACTTC. The chain links TRBV6-5 to TRBJ2-7; maybe TRBD1 (5 bases). Trimming shortened V by 2 bases and J by 3 bases, and 11 bases separated the two germline ends. The CDR3 covers 14 residues. From germline, CDR1 is MNHEY and CDR2 SVGAGI.

The gene calls are TRBV5-1 and TRBJ2-7; TRBD1 matches 10 bases. Per germline, CDR1 SGHRS and CDR2 YFSETQ. V lost 0 bases to trimming and J lost 5 bases; unmatched junction nucleotides: 5. The CDR3 is 15 residues long. CDR3 loop: CASSLGSGQGNEQYF. CDR3 bases: TGCGCCAGCAGCTTGGGGTCGGGACAGGGGAACGAGCAGTACTTC.

The gene calls are TRBV18 and TRBJ1-1; 9 bases map to TRBD1. This CDR3 is 15 amino acids long. Losses at the gene ends were 6 bases for V and 8 bases for J; bases not matched to a gene: 13. Germline loops: CDR1 KGHSH, CDR2 LQKENI. The CDR3 loop is CASSPGTGTVWEAFF. CDR3 nucleotides: TGTGCCAGCTCTCCCGGGACAGGGACTGTTTGGGAAGCTTTCTTT.

The chain combines TRBV28 with TRBJ1-6; TRBD1 agrees at 7 bases. This CDR3 is built from 17 residues. The germline CDR1 and CDR2 sequences are MDHEN and SYDVKM. Germline trimming cut 4 bases from V and 1 base from J; bases unmatched to any gene: 7. The CDR3 loop is CASSSPDRVSYNSPLHF. The CDR3, as DNA: TGTGCCAGCAGTTCCCCTGACAGGGTGTCCTATAATTCACCCCTCCACTTT.

About this clone: The sample contains more than one DNA sequence encoding this CDR3. This CDR3 is CATGGRGRTEAFF. The CDR3, as DNA: TGTGCCACCGGAGGCAGGGGGCGGACCGAAGCTTTCTTT. V gene TRBV7-8 combines with J gene TRBJ1-1; 8 bases align to TRBD1. CDR3 size: 13 residues. V lost 10 bases and J lost 8; bases outside the gene matches: 12. Per germline, CDR1 SGHVS and CDR2 FQNEAQ. Using reference TRBV7-8 and TRBJ1-1 for the parts outside the CDR3, the full variable domain is GAGVSQSPRYKVAKRGQDVALRCDPISGHVSLFWYQQALGQGPEFLTYFQNEAQLDKSGLPSDRFFAERPEGSVSTLKIQRTQQEDSAVYLCATGGRGRTEAFFGQGTRLTVV.

This chain uses TRBV4-1 with TRBJ2-7; TRBD1 matches at 8 bases. The CDR3 length is 13 residues. V lost 2 bases and J lost 7; bases outside the gene matches: 4. Germline V gene data show CDR1 as MGHRA and CDR2 as YSYEKL. CDR3 protein: CASSQRTGLEQYF. The CDR3 nucleotides are TGCGCCAGCAGCCAACGGACAGGGCTTGAGCAGTACTTC.

This clone has just one count. This CDR3 reads CATSRNRGQDYGYTF. The CDR3 coding sequence is TGTGCCACCAGCAGGAACAGGGGGCAGGACTATGGCTACACCTTC. The chain carries TRBV15 and TRBJ1-2; 9 nucleotides line up with TRBD1. Per germline, CDR1 LNHNV and CDR2 YYDKDF (reference sequence). The CDR3 has 15 residues. J gave up 3 bases and V 3 bases, and 5 bases lay outside the gene matches. Full variable domain (rest looked up from reference TRBV15 and TRBJ1-2): DAMVIQNPRYQVTQFGKPVTLSCSQTLNHNVMYWYQQKSSQAPKLLFHYYDKDFNNEADTPDNFQSRRPNTSFCFLDIRSPGLGDTAMYLCATSRNRGQDYGYTFGSGTRLTVV.

This clone has just a few counts. This chain uses TRBV30 with TRBJ2-7; no definite D call. The CDR3 covers 15 residues. Trimming cost V 3 bases and J 0 bases, with 15 bases left between them. Germline assignment: CDR1 GTSNPN and CDR2 SVGIG (reference sequence). The CDR3 nucleotides are TGTGCCTGGAGCGCTATCACGAGTAGCTCCTACGAGCAGTACTTC. Protein sequence: CAWSAITSSSYEQYF.

The CDR3 sequence: CASTPNLGTGAGELFF. The CDR3 DNA follows: TGTGCCAGCACGCCTAACCTCGGGACAGGGGCCGGGGAGCTGTTTTTT. The V and J genes are TRBV2 and TRBJ2-2; 10 nucleotides line up with TRBD1. Germline-derived CDR1 and CDR2 are SNHLY and FYNNEI. There are 16 residues in the CDR3. Trimming cost V 7 bases and J 6 bases; bases outside gene matches: 11.

This sequence joins TRBV10-1 and TRBJ1-3; no definite D call. The CDR3 extends over 14 amino acids. Trimming pared 0 bases from V and 0 bases from J, leaving 3 bases between. CDR1 is WNHNN, CDR2 SYGVQD, per germline (reference sequence). CDR3 coding DNA: TGCGCCAGCAGTGAGTCGAGCTCTGGAAACACCATATATTTT. Protein product: CASSESSSGNTIYF.

The chain combines TRBV27 with TRBJ1-6; D is unresolved. Trimming removed 2 bases from V and 0 bases from J, with 8 bases in between. CDR1 is MNHEY, CDR2 SMNVEV, per germline (reference sequence). The CDR3 covers 16 residues. For the CDR3, the DNA is TGTGCCAGCAGTTTAAGCTGGAGCTCCTATAATTCACCCCTCCACTTT. Protein: CASSLSWSSYNSPLHF.

For the CDR3, the DNA is TGTGCCAGCAGCGTAGCATTTGGGGCAAGCACCGGGGAGCTGTTTTTT. Its protein product is CASSVAFGASTGELFF. The chain joins TRBV9 to TRBJ2-2; TRBD1 might be the D (5 bases). The germline V and J ends were trimmed by 0 bases and 4 bases, with 13 bases remaining between them. The CDR3 length is 16 residues. Germline CDR1 SGDLS, CDR2 YYNGEE.

In its sample, this clone was seen a few times. The chain is built from TRBV28 and TRBJ1-1; D uncertain. The V end was cut by 6 bases, the J end by 6 bases, with 14 bases between. The CDR3 consists of 13 residues. CDR1 and CDR2 (germline): MDHEN, SYDVKM. Here the CDR3 DNA reads TGTGCCAGCAGCCCGAGGAGGTACGCTGAAGCTTTCTTT. Amino acids: CASSPRRYAEAFF.

This chain uses TRBV24-1 with TRBJ1-2; the match to TRBD1 covers 8 bases. Unmatched junction bases numbered 6, after V lost 6 bases and J lost 7 bases. This CDR3 contains 13 residues. Germline assignment: CDR1 KGHDR and CDR2 SFDVKD. CDR3 nucleotides: TGTGCCACCAGTCCGACAGGGGAGGCTGGCTACACCTTC. Encoded protein: CATSPTGEAGYTF.